These 32 T cell receptor beta chains came from one sample sequenced in a study of T cell repertoires in cytomegalovirus infection. In TCRdb, the reads were re-called with MiXCR into one record per CDR3 protein. Of some 590,000 distinct CDR3 sequences listed, just under 40% are singletons. Their antigen targets remain unknown. Material: cultured PBMCs, obtained from culture after CMV antigen stimulation. These receptor sequences come from a human donor in good health (CMV status not recorded). Some clones in this sample may be carry-over from other donors' samples.

The chain has TRBV27 and TRBJ2-7, with TRBD1 matching 11 bases. CDR1 MNHEY and CDR2 SMNVEV come from the germline V gene (reference sequence). V trimming: 0 bases; J trimming: 3 bases; junction bases outside the gene matches: 10. This CDR3 has 18 residues. The DNA for the CDR3 is TGTGCCAGCAGTTTATCGCCTAACGCAGGGACAGGGGGCTACGAGCAGTACTTC. As protein: CASSLSPNAGTGGYEQYF.

This clonotype was seen a handful of times. The chain uses TRBV7-8 and TRBJ2-3; D tentatively fits TRBD1 or TRBD2 (5 bases each). CDR3 length: 15 amino acids. Germline V CDR1 and CDR2: SGHVS, FQNEAQ. V gave up 1 base and J gave up 2 bases, with 10 bases separating them. Here the CDR3 DNA reads TGTGCCAGCAGCTTAGTTGGGACGGTCACAGATACGCAGTATTTT. It codes for CASSLVGTVTDTQYF.

This clonotype occurred a few times. The CDR3 here is CASSPLLMNTEAFF. CDR3 sequence (DNA): TGTGCCAGCAGCCCTTTGCTTATGAACACTGAAGCTTTCTTT. V is TRBV6-1 and J is TRBJ1-1, with D hard to call. The V end lost 6 bases, the J end lost 0 bases, and 11 bases lay between the germline ends. The V gene's germline CDR1 is MNHNS and CDR2 SASEGT. The CDR3 runs to 14 residues.

This clonotype was counted only a few times. The rearrangement joins TRBV19 to TRBJ1-5; no definite D call. There are 14 residues in the CDR3. Trimming shortened V by 3 bases and J by 4 bases, and 10 bases separated the two germline ends. In germline, CDR1 is LNHDA, CDR2 SQIVND (reference sequence). CDR3 nucleotide sequence: TGTGCCAGTAGTATCTCATGGGGAAATCAGCCCCAGCATTTT. This translates into CASSISWGNQPQHF.

This clonotype was observed a few times. The gene calls are TRBV7-6 and TRBJ2-2, with D uncertain. V lost 3 bases to trimming and J lost 4 bases, with 9 bases between them. This CDR3 contains 14 residues. Germline V lookup: CDR1 SGHVS, CDR2 FNYEAQ. The CDR3 nucleotides read TGTGCCAGCAGCTTCTCCGCCAGCACCGGGGAGCTGTTTTTT. Its protein is CASSFSASTGELFF.

The gene calls are TRBV2 and TRBJ2-5, with D possibly TRBD2 on 5 matching bases. This CDR3 spans 11 amino acids. V was clipped by 0 bases and J by 13 bases, with 9 bases between them. Germline CDR1 SNHLY, CDR2 FYNNEI. CDR3 amino acids: CASSEAPGTYF. The DNA for the CDR3 is TGTGCCAGCAGTGAAGCCCCGGGAACGTACTTC. Using reference TRBV2 and TRBJ2-5 for the parts outside the CDR3, the full variable domain is EPEVTQTPSHQVTQMGQEVILRCVPISNHLYFYWYRQILGQKVEFLVSFYNNEISEKSEIFDDQFSVERPDGSNFTLKIRSTKLEDSAMYFCASSEAPGTYFGPGTRLLVL.

This clonotype was seen ten or more times. The chain recombines TRBV7-2 with TRBJ2-5; 7 bases agree with TRBD2. Germline V gives CDR1 SGHTA, CDR2 FQGNSA. V lost 2 bases to trimming and J lost 2 bases; unmatched junction nucleotides: 5. The CDR3 contains 15 residues. The CDR3 loop reads CASSLMAGLQETQYF. CDR3 nucleotide sequence: TGTGCCAGCAGCTTAATGGCGGGACTACAAGAGACCCAGTACTTC.

The chain employs TRBV7-8 and TRBJ2-7; TRBD1 matches at 8 bases. Germline V gene data show CDR1 as SGHVS and CDR2 as FQNEAQ. The trim removed 5 bases at V and 0 bases at J, leaving 6 bases unmatched. This CDR3 is built from 15 residues. CDR3 bases: TGTGCCAGCAGCAAAGACAGGGGAAGCTCCTACGAGCAGTACTTC. Translated, it gives CASSKDRGSSYEQYF.

This clonotype was counted only a few times. The chain has TRBV6-8 and TRBJ2-1; 8 positions agree with TRBD2. The V and J ends lost 2 bases and 2 bases, in that order; junction bases with no gene match: 8. CDR3 length: 17 residues. Germline V gene sequence: CDR1 MNHGY, CDR2 SAAAGT. In nucleotides, the CDR3 is TGTGCCAGCAGTTACGCGTCCGCGGGAGGCGCCTACAATGAGCAGTTCTTC. Protein: CASSYASAGGAYNEQFF.

The V and J genes are TRBV28 and TRBJ1-1; tentatively, D is TRBD1 (5 bases). V lost 6 bases and J lost 1, with 15 bases in between. Germline values: CDR1 MDHEN, CDR2 SYDVKM. The CDR3 runs 15 residues. CDR3 nucleotides: TGTGCCAGCAGCTCTCAGGGCGCGGGGAACACTGAAGCTTTCTTT. Its protein is CASSSQGAGNTEAFF.

CDR3 sequence (DNA): TGTGCCAGCACTGGGGGTGGACGGGACCCCGAGCAGTTCTTC. Its protein is CASTGGGRDPEQFF. This sequence joins TRBV7-9 and TRBJ2-1; possibly TRBD1 or TRBD2 for D (5 bases each). Germline V CDR1 and CDR2: SEHNR, FQNEAQ (reference sequence). Trimming pared 7 bases from V and 10 bases from J, leaving 20 bases between. The CDR3 sequence is 14 residues long.

This chain joins TRBV6-8 and TRBJ1-6, with D perhaps TRBD1 (5 bases). CDR1 and CDR2 from the germline V gene are MNHGY and SAAAGT. The CDR3 is 16 residues long. Trimming pared 5 bases from V and 2 bases from J, leaving 13 bases between. In nucleotides, the CDR3 is TGTGCCAGCAGTACAGGCGAGGGAGCCTATAATTCACCCCTCCACTTT. Encoded protein: CASSTGEGAYNSPLHF.

Only a few counts were recorded for this clonotype. The rearrangement links TRBV29-1 to TRBJ1-3; TRBD1 might be the D (5 bases). V was pared by 7 bases and J by 7 bases, with 11 bases between. The germline V gene encodes CDR1 SQVTM and CDR2 ANQGSEA. This CDR3 contains 11 residues. The CDR3 region has the DNA TGCAGCGGCTCCCGGGACAACACCATATATTTT. It yields the protein CSGSRDNTIYF.

This clonotype was seen a few times. The V call is TRBV10-3, the J call TRBJ1-5; D remains unclear. Germline lookup yields CDR1 ENHRY and CDR2 SYGVKD. The V and J ends lost 5 bases and 0 bases respectively, with 8 bases between them. This CDR3 spans 14 amino acids. CDR3 DNA: TGTGCCATCAGTCCAGGCGATAGCAATCAGCCCCAGCATTTT. Translation: CAISPGDSNQPQHF.

This chain connects TRBV18 to TRBJ2-1; the match to TRBD1 covers 10 bases. CDR1 and CDR2 from the germline V gene are KGHSH and LQKENI. The CDR3 has 16 residues. Trimming removed 5 bases from V and 9 bases from J; junction bases left unmatched: 13. This chain's CDR3 is CASSGLMGQGIGEQFF. CDR3 sequence (DNA): TGTGCCAGCTCAGGCCTTATGGGACAGGGGATAGGTGAGCAGTTCTTC.

The chain is built from TRBV27 and TRBJ2-7; perhaps D is TRBD1 or TRBD2 (5 bases each). This CDR3 comprises 16 residues. Germline loops: CDR1 MNHEY, CDR2 SMNVEV (reference sequence). The ends were cut back, 0 bases at V and 4 bases at J, with 16 bases in the middle. CDR3 sequence reads: CASSLSRARTFYEQYF. The DNA of the CDR3 is TGTGCCAGCAGTTTATCGAGGGCAAGGACATTTTACGAGCAGTACTTC.

V gene TRBV6-6 combines with J gene TRBJ2-5; TRBD1 matches 7 bases. The V gene's germline CDR1 is MNHNY and CDR2 SVGAGI (reference sequence). The CDR3 contains 15 residues. Trimming removed 7 bases from V and 3 bases from J; junction bases left unmatched: 11. The CDR3 DNA follows: TGTGCCAGCATCCCACAGGGGTTCGGTGAAGAGACCCAGTACTTC. Protein: CASIPQGFGEETQYF.

This clonotype has a handful of counts. The CDR3 DNA sequence: TGTGCCAGCAACCTCCGGGGTCCCGAGACCCAGTACTTC. Translating gives CASNLRGPETQYF. The chain combines TRBV2 with TRBJ2-5; the D gene is possibly TRBD2 (5 bases). The germline V and J ends were trimmed by 7 bases and 5 bases, with 14 bases remaining between them. The CDR3 runs 13 residues. The germline gives CDR1 SNHLY, CDR2 FYNNEI.

The rearrangement uses TRBV5-1 and TRBJ2-3, with TRBD1 matching 10 bases. After removal of 0 bases from V and 3 bases from J, the junction contained 13 bases not matched to a gene. The CDR3 loop spans 19 amino acids. The V gene's germline CDR1 is SGHRS and CDR2 YFSETQ. CDR3 DNA: TGCGCCAGCAGCTTGGCTTGGTATCGGACAGGGGGAGAGACAGATACGCAGTATTTT. Its translation: CASSLAWYRTGGETDTQYF.

This sequence joins TRBV6-6 and TRBJ1-5; D gene ambiguous. Germline V gene sequence: CDR1 MNHNY, CDR2 SVGAGI (reference sequence). The V and J ends lost 8 bases and 3 bases respectively, with 14 bases between them. The CDR3 is 14 amino acids. The CDR3 nucleotides read TGTGCCAGCTCCTTCCCAGAAGACAATCAGCCCCAGCATTTT. This encodes CASSFPEDNQPQHF.

The rearrangement uses TRBV20-1 and TRBJ2-5, with TRBD2 as a possible D gene (6 bases). The CDR3 runs 16 residues. Germline V CDR1 and CDR2: DFQATT, SNEGSKA (reference sequence). Trimming took off 6 bases at V and 5 bases at J, with 25 bases between the two ends. Here the CDR3 DNA reads TGCAGTGCCACCCCCCCGGACTACGCGAGACCGGAGACCCAGTACTTC. Translated: CSATPPDYARPETQYF.

This rearrangement joins TRBV11-3 to TRBJ2-3; D may be TRBD1 or TRBD2 (6 bases each). Trimming removed 1 base at V and 2 bases at J, with 19 bases between. The CDR3 is 18 residues long. Germline CDR1 is SGHNT and CDR2 is YENEEA. DNA for the CDR3: TGTGCCAGCAGCTTAGGGTTTTGGGGGCCGGGGGCCACAGATACGCAGTATTTT. Its protein product is CASSLGFWGPGATDTQYF.

The V gene is TRBV12-3 or TRBV12-4, the J gene TRBJ1-2, with D possibly matching TRBD1 (5 bases). V lost 3 bases and J 1 base, leaving 9 bases between the germline ends. There are 14 residues in the CDR3. CDR3 bases: TGTGCCAGCAGTTTCGGGGGGGGTAACTATGGCTACACCTTC. Translated: CASSFGGGNYGYTF.

CDR3 residues: CATSRDRGPTYNEQFF. Here the CDR3 DNA reads TGTGCCACCAGCAGGGACAGGGGGCCCACCTACAATGAGCAGTTCTTC. The chain is built from TRBV15 and TRBJ2-1; 11 nucleotides match TRBD1. After removal of 3 bases from V and 2 bases from J, the junction contained 3 bases not matched to a gene. The CDR3 totals 16 residues. Per the germline V gene, CDR1 is LNHNV and CDR2 is YYDKDF (reference sequence).

The chain joins TRBV7-9 to TRBJ2-7; no definite D call. This CDR3 has 14 residues. The germline V gene encodes CDR1 SEHNR and CDR2 FQNEAQ (reference sequence). The germline V and J ends were trimmed by 0 bases and 5 bases, with 11 bases remaining between them. For the CDR3, the DNA is TGTGCCAGCAGCTTAGCTGCGGCCCCCCACGAGCAGTACTTC. Residues: CASSLAAAPHEQYF.

This clonotype showed up just a few times. The rearrangement uses TRBV7-9 and TRBJ2-7; 10 bases are a match to TRBD2. The V gene end was trimmed by 5 bases and the J gene end by 6 bases; junction bases not matched to a gene: 16. CDR1 and CDR2 from the germline V gene are SEHNR and FQNEAQ (reference sequence). There are 17 residues in the CDR3. The CDR3 sequence: CASSPVLAGVGSFEQYF. DNA for the CDR3: TGTGCCAGCAGCCCCGTGCTAGCGGGAGTTGGTTCGTTCGAGCAGTACTTC.

This clonotype was picked up a small number of times. The genes are TRBV7-2 and TRBJ2-1; D is perhaps TRBD2 (6 bases). The CDR3 runs to 14 residues. Germline CDR1 SGHTA, CDR2 FQGNSA. Trimming left V 5 bases short and J 8 bases short, with 16 bases between. The DNA of the CDR3 is TGTGCCAGCAGCCCCCTAACGGGAGCGTATGAGCAGTTCTTC. Protein: CASSPLTGAYEQFF.

The chain uses TRBV5-1 and TRBJ2-1, with 9 bases identical to TRBD2. This CDR3 contains 20 residues. Germline V gene lookup returns CDR1 SGHRS and CDR2 YFSETQ. Unmatched junction bases numbered 14, after V lost 1 base and J lost 0 bases. The CDR3 DNA reads as TGCGCCAGCAGCTTGAGGTATGGGGCGGGGGGGCCCGGCTCCTACAATGAGCAGTTCTTC. Amino acid sequence: CASSLRYGAGGPGSYNEQFF.

This chain connects TRBV27 to TRBJ2-1; 7 nucleotides agree with TRBD2. Germline CDR1 MNHEY, CDR2 SMNVEV (reference sequence). V was clipped by 3 bases and J by 7 bases; unmatched bases: 6. There are 14 residues in the CDR3. CDR3 nucleotides: TGTGCCAGCAGTTTTGGGGGGGTAGGTAATGAGCAGTTCTTC. This translates into CASSFGGVGNEQFF.

This clonotype has only a few counts. The V gene is TRBV6-2 or TRBV6-3, the J gene TRBJ2-5; a weak D match, TRBD2 (7 bases). Per the germline V gene, CDR1 is MNHEY and CDR2 is SVGEGT. V shed 7 bases and J shed 0 bases, with 12 bases lying between them. CDR3 size: 14 residues. The CDR3 DNA is TGTGCCAGCATTTCGCGGGGGCACCAAGAGACCCAGTACTTC. This codes for CASISRGHQETQYF.

This CDR3 reads CASSLDRATGNTIYF. Here the CDR3 DNA reads TGTGCCAGCAGCCTTGACAGGGCGACTGGAAACACCATATATTTT. The rearrangement uses TRBV7-2 and TRBJ1-3; 7 bases agree with TRBD1. The CDR3 is 15 residues long. Looked up from germline, CDR1 is SGHTA and CDR2 is FQGNSA. V shed 5 bases, J shed 2 bases, and the junction held 6 bases outside the gene matches.

The CDR3 region is CSASSSLYSNQPQHF. Here the CDR3 DNA reads TGCAGTGCTAGTTCGTCCCTGTATAGCAATCAGCCCCAGCATTTT. The chain joins TRBV20-1 to TRBJ1-5; D is ambiguous. Germline V gene sequence: CDR1 DFQATT, CDR2 SNEGSKA (reference sequence). Trimming left V 3 bases short and J 0 bases short, with 12 bases between. This CDR3 spans 15 amino acids.